Listed here are 26 T cell receptor beta chains from one sample, sequenced in a study of blood T cells in healthy people across ages. A second roughly 7 to 12 cycle PCR used barcoded and J-beta primers. TCRdb passed the 5' RACE reads through MiXCR, listing each CDR3 protein once. The repertoire consists of around 780,000 distinct CDR3 sequences, with 45% to 70% occurring once and the leading ten covering approximately 24%. Sequencing was performed on blood. These receptors all stem from a man aged 35-49 years in good health.

The rearrangement joins TRBV6-6 to TRBJ1-5, with 9 positions matching TRBD1. Trimming at V came to 6 bases and at J to 8 bases, leaving 17 bases not matched to a gene. Germline CDR1 reads MNHNY; CDR2 reads SVGAGI (reference sequence). There are 17 residues in the CDR3. CDR3 DNA: TGTGCCAGCAGCGCCACATCGGGACAGGGACATCGTAAGCCCCAGCATTTT. This encodes CASSATSGQGHRKPQHF.

Only a few counts were recorded for this clonotype. The CDR3 sequence: CSVAPSGIYNEQFF. DNA of the CDR3: TGCAGCGTTGCCCCTAGCGGGATCTACAATGAGCAGTTCTTC. This sequence joins TRBV29-1 and TRBJ2-1, with 9 positions matching TRBD2. Germline V CDR1 and CDR2: SQVTM, ANQGSEA. The CDR3 has 14 amino acids. The V gene end was trimmed by 4 bases and the J gene end by 3 bases; junction bases not matched to a gene: 4.

The V call is TRBV14, the J call TRBJ1-2, with D uncertain. Trimming pared 1 base from V and 2 bases from J, leaving 8 bases between. CDR3 length: 14 residues. CDR1 is SGHDN, CDR2 FVKESK, per germline. CDR3 coding DNA: TGTGCCAGCAGCCAAGCCTCGGAGAACTATGGCTACACCTTC. This codes for CASSQASENYGYTF.

The chain carries TRBV5-6 and TRBJ2-4, with TRBD2 matching over 12 bases. The CDR3 extends over 18 amino acids. The ends lost 2 bases at V and 1 base at J; junction bases unmatched: 7. Germline values: CDR1 SGHDT, CDR2 YYEEEE. CDR3 in DNA: TGTGCCAGCAGCTTTCCTAGCGGGGGGGCCGTTGCCAAAAACATTCAGTACTTC. Encoded protein: CASSFPSGGAVAKNIQYF.

This clonotype appeared a few times. The genes are TRBV20-1 and TRBJ2-1; TRBD1 matches at 7 bases. Germline V lookup: CDR1 DFQATT, CDR2 SNEGSKA (reference sequence). The V and J ends lost 0 bases and 5 bases, in that order; junction bases with no gene match: 7. This CDR3 comprises 15 residues. CDR3 bases: TGCAGTGCTAGAGATGTATTGACAGGGAACAATGAGCAGTTCTTC. Translation gives CSARDVLTGNNEQFF.

The J gene is TRBJ2-5, the V gene TRBV12-3 or TRBV12-4; D is undetermined. This CDR3 region has 15 residues. V lost 5 bases, J lost 1 base, and 14 bases lay in between. The CDR3 loop reads CASSPRLVLQETQYF. The CDR3 DNA reads as TGTGCCAGCAGTCCCAGACTCGTGCTCCAAGAGACCCAGTACTTC.

The V call is TRBV4-2, the J call TRBJ2-7; D is uncertain. V gave up 4 bases and J gave up 3 bases, with 13 bases separating them. The CDR3 has 14 amino acids. CDR1 and CDR2 (germline): LGHNA, YNFKEQ. CDR3 DNA sequence: TGTGCCAGCAGCCCCTTCCTCGGCAGCTACGAGCAGTACTTC. This codes for CASSPFLGSYEQYF.

The chain joins TRBV4-1 to TRBJ2-7; 9 bases map to TRBD1. Trimming removed 3 bases from V and 3 bases from J; junction bases left unmatched: 3. The CDR3 runs 14 residues. Per the germline V gene, CDR1 is MGHRA and CDR2 is YSYEKL. The CDR3 loop reads CASSHPGQGYEQYF. As DNA, the CDR3 is TGCGCCAGCAGCCATCCGGGACAGGGCTACGAGCAGTACTTC.

The chain recombines TRBV4-2 with TRBJ2-5; no firm D call. The DNA end is more similar to TRBJ2-7, so the J call may be wrong. The CDR3 runs to 14 residues. The germline CDR1 and CDR2 sequences are LGHNA and YNFKEQ. CDR3 in amino acids: CASSQYDSGYEQYF. The DNA of the CDR3 is TGTGCCAGCAGCCAATACGACTCGGGCTACGAGCAGTACTTC.

Ten or more counts support this clonotype. This sequence joins TRBV6-2 or TRBV6-3 and TRBJ2-7, with D tentatively TRBD1 (5 bases). Germline assignment: CDR1 MNHEY and CDR2 SVGEGT. This CDR3 contains 13 residues. V lost 5 bases, J lost 0 bases, and 8 bases lay in between. The CDR3 nucleotides read TGTGCCAGCAGTGGTGACAGCTCCTACGAGCAGTACTTC. Translating gives CASSGDSSYEQYF.

The chain combines TRBV5-1 with TRBJ2-6, with D unresolved. Trimming cost V 0 bases and J 1 base, with 8 bases left between them. This CDR3 contains 16 residues. Germline CDR1 and CDR2: SGHRS and YFSETQ. In DNA, the CDR3 is TGCGCCAGCAGCTTGGGGGTACAGTCTGGGGCCAACGTCCTGACTTTC. It translates to CASSLGVQSGANVLTF.

This sequence joins TRBV7-2 and TRBJ1-2; 9 positions match TRBD1. The V gene's germline CDR1 is SGHTA and CDR2 FQGNSA. The length of the CDR3 is 15 residues. With V trimmed by 5 bases and J by 3 bases, 7 bases remained unmatched. Here the CDR3 reads CASSHPQGADYGYTF. The CDR3 DNA is TGTGCCAGCAGCCATCCACAGGGGGCTGACTATGGCTACACCTTC. The whole variable domain, filled in from reference TRBV7-2 and TRBJ1-2, reads GAGVSQSPSNKVTEKGKDVELRCDPISGHTALYWYRQSLGQGLEFLIYFQGNSAPDKSGLPSDRFSAERTGGSVSTLTIQRTQQEDSAVYLCASSHPQGADYGYTFGSGTRLTVV.

The V call is TRBV28, the J call TRBJ2-5; D remains unclear. CDR3 length: 14 amino acids. Trimming removed 1 base from V and 3 bases from J, with 9 bases in between. The germline V gene encodes CDR1 MDHEN and CDR2 SYDVKM. CDR3 loop: CASSLLTRKETQYF. The CDR3 DNA sequence: TGTGCCAGCAGTTTATTAACCAGGAAAGAGACCCAGTACTTC.

The V gene is TRBV15, the J gene TRBJ2-3; D remains ambiguous. V was clipped by 0 bases and J by 7 bases, with 5 bases between them. Germline CDR1 LNHNV, CDR2 YYDKDF (reference sequence). CDR3 length: 12 amino acids. In nucleotides, the CDR3 is TGTGCCACCAGCAGAGAACCAAATACGCAGTATTTT. This codes for CATSREPNTQYF.

This clonotype occurred many times. The chain uses TRBV28 and TRBJ1-2, with TRBD1 identical over 8 bases. The length of the CDR3 is 14 residues. Germline trimming cut 6 bases from V and 2 bases from J; bases unmatched to any gene: 5. The V gene's germline CDR1 is MDHEN and CDR2 SYDVKM. This chain's CDR3 is CASRRQGSNYGYTF. CDR3 DNA sequence: TGTGCCAGCAGGAGACAGGGGTCCAACTATGGCTACACCTTC.

The CDR3 sequence is CASSSSTGLDSPLYEQYF. The CDR3 coding sequence is TGTGCCAGCAGCTCAAGTACAGGTCTAGATTCCCCCCTCTACGAGCAGTACTTC. V gene TRBV11-2 combines with J gene TRBJ2-7; D possibly corresponds to TRBD1 (5 bases). CDR3 length equals 18 residues. Germline assignment: CDR1 SGHAT and CDR2 FQNNGV. V lost 4 bases to trimming and J lost 3 bases, with 25 bases between them.

Only a few counts were recorded for this clonotype. The chain combines TRBV28 with TRBJ1-2; D not resolved. The CDR3 is 12 residues long. CDR1 and CDR2 (germline): MDHEN, SYDVKM. The CDR3 is CATGLEIYGYTF. In DNA, the CDR3 is TGTGCAACTGGACTCGAGATCTATGGCTACACCTTC.

This clonotype showed up just a few times. The chain links TRBV14 to TRBJ2-7, with TRBD1 identical over 9 bases. From germline, CDR1 is SGHDN and CDR2 FVKESK. Trimming at V came to 5 bases and at J to 4 bases, leaving 12 bases not matched to a gene. The length of the CDR3 is 16 residues. The CDR3 loop is CASSKLRTGEEYEQYF. DNA of the CDR3: TGTGCCAGCAGCAAACTCAGGACAGGGGAGGAATACGAGCAGTACTTC.

This clonotype has a single count. The chain joins TRBV28 to TRBJ1-5, with 9 positions matching TRBD1. With 6 bases clipped from V and 2 bases from J, the junction kept 8 bases outside the gene matches. This CDR3 is built from 16 residues. The germline gives CDR1 MDHEN, CDR2 SYDVKM. CDR3: CASSRNRGLGNQPQHF. CDR3 DNA sequence: TGTGCCAGCAGCCGAAACAGGGGGCTGGGCAATCAGCCCCAGCATTTT. Together with reference TRBV28 and TRBJ1-5, the CDR3 gives the full variable domain: DVKVTQSSRYLVKRTGEKVFLECVQDMDHENMFWYRQDPGLGLRLIYFSYDVKMKEKGDIPEGYSVSREKKERFSLILESASTNQTSMYLCASSRNRGLGNQPQHFGDGTRLSIL.

The chain recombines TRBV9 with TRBJ2-3; D remains ambiguous. CDR1 is SGDLS and CDR2 is YYNGEE in the germline V gene. Trimming took 4 bases from V and 6 from J, leaving 9 bases between them. This CDR3 is 12 amino acids long. The CDR3 here is CASSSFEDTQYF. CDR3 DNA: TGTGCCAGCAGCTCCTTCGAGGATACGCAGTATTTT.

As concerns this clonotype: A junction end diverges from the germline sequence, so it may reflect a read error. This chain connects TRBV12-3 or TRBV12-4 to TRBJ2-7; D is undetermined. CDR3 length: 12 amino acids. DNA of the CDR3: TGTGCCAGCACTTTAAACTACAACGAGCAGTACTTC. Translating it yields CASTLNYNEQYF.

Remarks on this clonotype: This may be a read error, as it is one base from a much larger clone. This sequence joins TRBV7-9 and TRBJ2-7, with TRBD2 matching 8 bases. The CDR3 contains 14 residues. The germline gives CDR1 SEHNR, CDR2 FQNEAQ (reference sequence). The CDR3 DNA reads as TGTTCCAGCAGCTTGACTAGCGCCATTACCGAGCAGTACTTC. This codes for CSSSLTSAITEQYF. Supplemented by reference TRBV7-9 and TRBJ2-7, the full variable domain reads DTGVSQNPRHKITKRGQNVTFRCDPISEHNRLYWYRQTLGQGPEFLTYFQNEAQLEKSRLLSDRFSAERPKGSFSTLEIQRTEQGDSAMYLCSSSLTSAITEQYFGPGTRLTVT.

The chain links TRBV6-2 or TRBV6-3 to TRBJ2-3, with 8 positions matching TRBD2. CDR1 is MNHEY and CDR2 is SVGEGT in the germline V gene. This CDR3 spans 18 amino acids. V dropped 6 bases and J dropped 0; count of bases not matched to a gene: 14. This CDR3 reads CASSLFLIAGLSTDTQYF. The CDR3 nucleotides read TGTGCCAGCAGCCTCTTCTTAATAGCGGGGCTTAGCACAGATACGCAGTATTTT.

The chain recombines TRBV27 with TRBJ1-4; TRBD1 aligns across 8 bases. The ends lost 6 bases at V and 6 bases at J; junction bases unmatched: 12. The germline gives CDR1 MNHEY, CDR2 SMNVEV (reference sequence). The CDR3 loop spans 16 amino acids. The CDR3: CASRTIRDRSDEKLFF. The CDR3 region has the DNA TGTGCCAGCAGGACGATCCGGGACAGGTCGGATGAAAAACTGTTTTTT.

The chain joins TRBV7-2 to TRBJ1-5, with D unclear. Germline lookup yields CDR1 SGHTA and CDR2 FQGNSA. V lost 5 bases and J 5 bases, leaving 13 bases between the germline ends. CDR3 length equals 14 residues. The CDR3 is CASSPNKGDQPQHF. The DNA of the CDR3 is TGTGCCAGCAGCCCAAACAAGGGAGATCAGCCCCAGCATTTT.

The gene calls are TRBV28 and TRBJ1-6; TRBD1 agrees at 8 bases. This CDR3 is built from 17 residues. Trimming took 6 bases from V and 8 from J; bases not matched to a gene: 15. CDR1 is MDHEN, CDR2 SYDVKM, per germline. CDR3 residues: CASSSLMGGRGHSPLHF. The CDR3 DNA reads TGTGCCAGCAGCTCCCTCATGGGGGGCAGGGGGCATTCACCCCTCCACTTT.